The 2 T cell receptor beta chains reported below all come from one sample, sequenced in a study of blood T cell repertoires in COVID-19. This table comes from immunoSEQ multiplex PCR, and its TCRdb copy is limited to in-frame clones, with some not included. The sample has around 160,000 clones; roughly 89% are singletons. Sequencing was done on a sample of PBMCs or T cells enriched from blood (not recorded which). The receptors here all came from a woman between 50 and 59 years old who had been exposed to COVID-19.

J is TRBJ2-1 and V is TRBV6-2 or TRBV6-3; D is possibly TRBD2 (7 bases). The CDR3 has 15 amino acids. Germline CDR1 reads MNHEY; CDR2 reads SVGEGT. The V end was cut by 4 bases, the J end by 4 bases, with 14 bases between. The CDR3 region has the DNA TGTGCCAGCAGTTTGAGCGGGGACACTTACAATGAGCAGTTCTTC. Amino acids: CASSLSGDTYNEQFF.

The chain combines TRBV29-1 with TRBJ1-2, with 7 bases identical to TRBD1. In germline, CDR1 is SQVTM, CDR2 ANQGSEA. The CDR3 is made up of 14 amino acids. With 3 bases clipped from V and 3 bases from J, the junction kept 7 bases outside the gene matches. CDR3: CSVDRQGGYYGYTF. The CDR3 region has the DNA TGCAGCGTTGACAGACAGGGAGGCTACTATGGCTACACCTTC.